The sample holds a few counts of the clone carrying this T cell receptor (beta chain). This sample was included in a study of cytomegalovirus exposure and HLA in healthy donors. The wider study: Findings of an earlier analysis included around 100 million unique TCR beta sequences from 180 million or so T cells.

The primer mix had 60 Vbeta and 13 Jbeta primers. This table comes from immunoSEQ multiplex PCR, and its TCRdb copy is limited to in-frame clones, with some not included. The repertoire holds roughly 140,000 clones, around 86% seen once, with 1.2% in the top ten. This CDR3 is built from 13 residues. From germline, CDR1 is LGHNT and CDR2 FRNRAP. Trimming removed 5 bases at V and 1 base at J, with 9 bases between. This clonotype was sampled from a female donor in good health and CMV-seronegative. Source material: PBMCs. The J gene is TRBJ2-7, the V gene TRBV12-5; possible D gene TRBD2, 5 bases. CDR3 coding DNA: TGTGCTAGTGGTCTGGACTCTTCCTACGAGCAGTACTTC. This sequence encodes CASGLDSSYEQYF.